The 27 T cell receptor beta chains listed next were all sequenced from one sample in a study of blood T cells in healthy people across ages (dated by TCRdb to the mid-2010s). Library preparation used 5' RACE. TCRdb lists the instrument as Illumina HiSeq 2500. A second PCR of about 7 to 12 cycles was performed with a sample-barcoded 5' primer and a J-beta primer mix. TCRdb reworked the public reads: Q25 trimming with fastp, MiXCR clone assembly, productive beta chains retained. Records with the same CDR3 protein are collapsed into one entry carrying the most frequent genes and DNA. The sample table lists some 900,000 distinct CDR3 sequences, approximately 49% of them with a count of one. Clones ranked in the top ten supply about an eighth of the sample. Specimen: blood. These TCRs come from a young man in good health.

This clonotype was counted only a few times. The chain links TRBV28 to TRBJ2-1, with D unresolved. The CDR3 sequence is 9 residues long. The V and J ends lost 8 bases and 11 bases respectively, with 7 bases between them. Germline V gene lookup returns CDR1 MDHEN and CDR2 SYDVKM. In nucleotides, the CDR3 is TGTGCCAGCGGAAGGAAGCAGTTCTTC. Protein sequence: CASGRKQFF. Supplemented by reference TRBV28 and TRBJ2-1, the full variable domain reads DVKVTQSSRYLVKRTGEKVFLECVQDMDHENMFWYRQDPGLGLRLIYFSYDVKMKEKGDIPEGYSVSREKKERFSLILESASTNQTSMYLCASGRKQFFGPGTRLTVL.

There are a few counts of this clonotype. DNA for the CDR3: TGCAGTGCTAGAGACCAGGGGTTCTTCAATTCACCCCTCCACTTT. This encodes CSARDQGFFNSPLHF. The rearrangement links TRBV20-1 to TRBJ1-6; D possibly corresponds to TRBD1 (6 bases). Germline V CDR1 and CDR2: DFQATT, SNEGSKA (reference sequence). V lost 0 bases to trimming and J lost 7 bases, with 13 bases between them. The CDR3 is 15 amino acids.

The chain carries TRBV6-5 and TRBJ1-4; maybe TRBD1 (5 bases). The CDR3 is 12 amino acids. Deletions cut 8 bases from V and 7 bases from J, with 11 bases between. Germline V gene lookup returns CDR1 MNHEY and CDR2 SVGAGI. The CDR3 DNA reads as TGTGCCAGCGGTCGGGGCTCTGAAAAACTGTTTTTT. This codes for CASGRGSEKLFF.

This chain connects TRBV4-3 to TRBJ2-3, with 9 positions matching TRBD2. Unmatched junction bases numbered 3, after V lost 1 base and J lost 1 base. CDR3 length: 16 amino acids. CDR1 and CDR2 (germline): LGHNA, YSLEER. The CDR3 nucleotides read TGCGCCAGCAGCCAAGGCCGACTAGCGGGCACAGATACGCAGTATTTT. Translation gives CASSQGRLAGTDTQYF.

CDR3 DNA: TGTGCCAGCAGCGTAGGCAGACATAACTATGGCTACACCTTC. As protein: CASSVGRHNYGYTF. The V gene is TRBV9, the J gene TRBJ1-2; D not resolved. Trimming took off 0 bases at V and 1 base at J, with 7 bases between the two ends. Germline V CDR1 and CDR2: SGDLS, YYNGEE. CDR3 size: 14 residues.

CDR3 nucleotide sequence: TGTGCCAGCAGCATCTCCATAGGGGAGCAGTACTTC. It translates to CASSISIGEQYF. The rearrangement joins TRBV7-9 to TRBJ2-7; the D is unclear. V dropped 5 bases and J dropped 7 bases, with 12 bases sitting between them. CDR1 SEHNR and CDR2 FQNEAQ come from the germline V gene (reference sequence). CDR3 length: 12 amino acids. The full variable domain, completed using reference TRBV7-9 and TRBJ2-7, is DTGVSQNPRHKITKRGQNVTFRCDPISEHNRLYWYRQTLGQGPEFLTYFQNEAQLEKSRLLSDRFSAERPKGSFSTLEIQRTEQGDSAMYLCASSISIGEQYFGPGTRLTVT.

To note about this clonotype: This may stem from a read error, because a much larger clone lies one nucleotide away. The CDR3 DNA reads TGCGCCAGCAGCCTACAGGGGAGCTCCTACAATGAGCAGTACTTC. This translates into CASSLQGSSYNEQYF. V is TRBV5-1 and J is TRBJ2-1; 7 nucleotides match TRBD1. The J call is in doubt because the DNA end fits TRBJ2-7 better. The CDR3 extends over 15 amino acids. CDR1 is SGHRS, CDR2 YFSETQ, per germline.

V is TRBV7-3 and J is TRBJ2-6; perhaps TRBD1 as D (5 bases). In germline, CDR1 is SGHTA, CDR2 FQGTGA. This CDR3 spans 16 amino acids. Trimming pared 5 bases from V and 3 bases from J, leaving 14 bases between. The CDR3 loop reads CASSLEGANGANVLTF. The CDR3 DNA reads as TGTGCCAGCAGCCTGGAAGGGGCTAATGGGGCCAACGTCCTGACTTTC.

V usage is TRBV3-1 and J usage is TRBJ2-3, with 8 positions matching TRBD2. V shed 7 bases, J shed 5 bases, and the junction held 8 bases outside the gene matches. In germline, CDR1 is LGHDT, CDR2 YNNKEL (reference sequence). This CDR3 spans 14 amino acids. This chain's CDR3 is CASTGGGRGDTQYF. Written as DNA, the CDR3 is TGTGCCAGCACGGGCGGGGGGAGAGGAGATACGCAGTATTTT.

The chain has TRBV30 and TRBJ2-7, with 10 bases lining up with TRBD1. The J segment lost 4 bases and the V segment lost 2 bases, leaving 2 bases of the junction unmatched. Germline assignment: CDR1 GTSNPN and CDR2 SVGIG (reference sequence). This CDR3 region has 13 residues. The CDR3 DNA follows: TGTGCCTGGAGTCAGGACAGGGGGTACGAGCAGTACTTC. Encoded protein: CAWSQDRGYEQYF.

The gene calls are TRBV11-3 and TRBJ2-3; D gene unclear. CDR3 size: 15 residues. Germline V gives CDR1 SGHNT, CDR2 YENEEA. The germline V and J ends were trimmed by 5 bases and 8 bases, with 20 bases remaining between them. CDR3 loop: CASSPLGTWGSTQYF. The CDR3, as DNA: TGTGCCAGCAGCCCCCTGGGAACCTGGGGAAGTACGCAGTATTTT.

CDR3 in amino acids: CASSLQHKVAGGEQYF. The CDR3 DNA sequence: TGCGCCAGCAGCCTCCAACATAAGGTAGCGGGGGGAGAGCAGTACTTC. V usage is TRBV4-1 and J usage is TRBJ2-5; 10 bases are a match to TRBD2. There are 16 residues in the CDR3. The V segment lost 4 bases and the J segment 11 bases; nucleotides outside the gene matches: 16. The V gene's germline CDR1 is MGHRA and CDR2 YSYEKL.

The CDR3 here is CSGTPAEGADTQYF. The CDR3 bases are TGCAGTGGGACGCCCGCCGAGGGGGCAGATACGCAGTATTTT. The genes are TRBV20-1 and TRBJ2-3, with D maybe TRBD1 (6 bases). Germline-derived CDR1 and CDR2 are DFQATT and SNEGSKA (reference sequence). CDR3 length: 14 residues. The V gene lost 7 bases and the J gene lost 4 bases, with 18 bases spanning the gap.

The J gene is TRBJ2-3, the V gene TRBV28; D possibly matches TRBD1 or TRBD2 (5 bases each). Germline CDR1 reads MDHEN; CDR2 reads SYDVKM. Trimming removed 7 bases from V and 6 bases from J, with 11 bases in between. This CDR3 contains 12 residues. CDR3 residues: CASKRGPDTQYF. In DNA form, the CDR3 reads TGTGCCAGCAAGAGGGGCCCCGATACGCAGTATTTT.

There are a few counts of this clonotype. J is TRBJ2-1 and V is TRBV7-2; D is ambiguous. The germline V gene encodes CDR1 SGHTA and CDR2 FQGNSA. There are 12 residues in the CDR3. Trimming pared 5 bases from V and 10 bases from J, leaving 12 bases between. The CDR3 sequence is CASSPTTWEQFF. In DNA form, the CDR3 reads TGTGCCAGCAGCCCAACGACTTGGGAGCAGTTCTTC.

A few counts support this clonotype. CDR3 nucleotides: TGCGCCAGCAGCTTTGGGGAGAGACAGGGGAACTACACCTTC. Its protein is CASSFGERQGNYTF. The J gene is TRBJ1-2, the V gene TRBV5-1, with 8 bases lining up with TRBD1. The CDR3 consists of 14 residues. Losses at the gene ends were 2 bases for V and 10 bases for J; bases not matched to a gene: 10. Germline V lookup: CDR1 SGHRS, CDR2 YFSETQ.

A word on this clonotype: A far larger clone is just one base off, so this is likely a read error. The CDR3 nucleotides are TGTGCCAGCAGCTGGAGAGGTGATCAGCCCCAGCATTTT. Translated: CASSWRGDQPQHF. This rearrangement joins TRBV7-2 to TRBJ1-5, with D hard to call. CDR3 length equals 13 residues. V was clipped by 4 bases and J by 5 bases, with 9 bases between them. Germline CDR1 and CDR2: SGHTA and FQGNSA.

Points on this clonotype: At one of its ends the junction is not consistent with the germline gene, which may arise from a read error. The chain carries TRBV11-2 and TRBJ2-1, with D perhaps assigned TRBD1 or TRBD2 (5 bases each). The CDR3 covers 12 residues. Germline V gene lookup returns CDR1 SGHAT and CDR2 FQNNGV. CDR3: CASSLGAGGQFF. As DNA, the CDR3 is TGTGCCAGCAGTTTAGGGGCAGGAGGGCAGTTCTTC.

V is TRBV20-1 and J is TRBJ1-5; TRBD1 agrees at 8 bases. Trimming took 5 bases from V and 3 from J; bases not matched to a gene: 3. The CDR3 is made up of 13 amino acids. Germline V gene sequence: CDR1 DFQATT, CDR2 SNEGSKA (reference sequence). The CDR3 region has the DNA TGCAGTGCTGGGACAGGTGACAATCAGCCCCAGCATTTT. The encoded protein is CSAGTGDNQPQHF.

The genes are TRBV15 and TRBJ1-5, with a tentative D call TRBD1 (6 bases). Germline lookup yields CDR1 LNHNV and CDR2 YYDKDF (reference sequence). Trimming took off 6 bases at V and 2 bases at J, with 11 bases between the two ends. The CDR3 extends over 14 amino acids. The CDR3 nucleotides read TGTGCCACCAGGTCCCCAGGGGGCAATCAGCCCCAGCATTTT. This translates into CATRSPGGNQPQHF.

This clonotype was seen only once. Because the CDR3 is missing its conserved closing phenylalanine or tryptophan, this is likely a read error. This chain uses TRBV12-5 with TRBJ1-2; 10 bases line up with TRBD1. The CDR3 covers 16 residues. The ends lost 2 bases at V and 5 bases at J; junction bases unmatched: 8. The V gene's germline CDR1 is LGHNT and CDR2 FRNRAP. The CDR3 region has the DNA TGTGCTAGTGGTTTGATCCGGGACAGGGGCTCTTATGGCTACACCTTA. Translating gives CASGLIRDRGSYGYTL.

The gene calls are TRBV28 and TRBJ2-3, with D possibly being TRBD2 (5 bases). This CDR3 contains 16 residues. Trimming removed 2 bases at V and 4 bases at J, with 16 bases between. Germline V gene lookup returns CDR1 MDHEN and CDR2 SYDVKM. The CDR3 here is CASSLRTGIGADTQYF. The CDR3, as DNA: TGTGCCAGCAGTTTACGGACCGGGATCGGGGCAGATACGCAGTATTTT.

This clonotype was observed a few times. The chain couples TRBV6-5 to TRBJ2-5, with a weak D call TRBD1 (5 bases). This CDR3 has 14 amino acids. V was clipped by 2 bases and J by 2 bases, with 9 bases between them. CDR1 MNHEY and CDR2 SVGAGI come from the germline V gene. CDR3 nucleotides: TGTGCCAGCAGTTACGTAAGGGGACAAGAGACCCAGTACTTC. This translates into CASSYVRGQETQYF.

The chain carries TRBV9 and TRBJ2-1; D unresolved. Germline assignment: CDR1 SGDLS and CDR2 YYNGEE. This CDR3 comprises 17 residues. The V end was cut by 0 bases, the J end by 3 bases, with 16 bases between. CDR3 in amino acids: CASSVDGVGFSYNEQFF. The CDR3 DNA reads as TGTGCCAGCAGCGTAGATGGTGTGGGTTTTAGCTACAATGAGCAGTTCTTC.

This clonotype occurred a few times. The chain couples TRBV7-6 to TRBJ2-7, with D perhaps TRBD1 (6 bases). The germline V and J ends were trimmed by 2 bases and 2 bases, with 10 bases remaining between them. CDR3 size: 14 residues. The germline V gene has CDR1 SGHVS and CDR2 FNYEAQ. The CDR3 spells CASSLQGLAYEQYF. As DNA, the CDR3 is TGTGCCAGCAGCTTACAGGGGTTGGCCTACGAGCAGTACTTC.

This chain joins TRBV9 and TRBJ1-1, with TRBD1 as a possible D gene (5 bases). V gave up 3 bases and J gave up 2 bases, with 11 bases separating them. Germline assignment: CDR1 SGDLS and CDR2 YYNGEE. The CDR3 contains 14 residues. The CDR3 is CASSGDLANTEAFF. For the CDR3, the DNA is TGTGCCAGCAGCGGGGACTTAGCAAACACTGAAGCTTTCTTT.

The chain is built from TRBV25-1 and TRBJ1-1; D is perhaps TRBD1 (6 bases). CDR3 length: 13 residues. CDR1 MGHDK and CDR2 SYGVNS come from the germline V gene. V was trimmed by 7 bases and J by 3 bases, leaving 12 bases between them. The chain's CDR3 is CASMGTWDTEAFF. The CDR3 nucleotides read TGTGCCAGCATGGGGACATGGGACACTGAAGCTTTCTTT. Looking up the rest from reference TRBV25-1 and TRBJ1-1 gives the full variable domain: EADIYQTPRYLVIGTGKKITLECSQTMGHDKMYWYQQDPGMELHLIHYSYGVNSTEKGDLSSESTVSRIRTEHFPLTLESARPSHTSQYLCASMGTWDTEAFFGQGTRLTVV.